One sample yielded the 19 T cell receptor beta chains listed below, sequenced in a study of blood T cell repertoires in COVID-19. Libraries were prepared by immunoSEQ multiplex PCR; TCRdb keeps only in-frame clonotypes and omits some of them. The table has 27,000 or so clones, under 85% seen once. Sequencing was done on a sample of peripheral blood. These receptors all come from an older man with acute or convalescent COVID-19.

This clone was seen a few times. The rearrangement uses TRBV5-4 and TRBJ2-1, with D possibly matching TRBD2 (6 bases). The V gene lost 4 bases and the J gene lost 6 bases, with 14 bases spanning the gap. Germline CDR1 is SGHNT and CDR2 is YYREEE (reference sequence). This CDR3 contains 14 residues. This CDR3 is CASSQTRGGNEQFF. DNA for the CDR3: TGTGCCAGCAGCCAGACTAGGGGAGGCAATGAGCAGTTCTTC.

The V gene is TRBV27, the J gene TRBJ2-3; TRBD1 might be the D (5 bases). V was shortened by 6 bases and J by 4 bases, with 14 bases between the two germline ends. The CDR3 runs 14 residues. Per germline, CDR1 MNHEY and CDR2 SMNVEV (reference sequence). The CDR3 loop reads CASSLGRPSDTQYF. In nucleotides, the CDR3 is TGTGCCAGCAGCCTGGGGCGACCCTCAGATACGCAGTATTTT.

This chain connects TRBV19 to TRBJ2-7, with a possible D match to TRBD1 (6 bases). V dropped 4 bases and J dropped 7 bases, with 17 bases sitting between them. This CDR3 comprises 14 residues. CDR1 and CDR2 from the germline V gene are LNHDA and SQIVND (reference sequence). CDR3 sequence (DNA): TGTGCCAGTAGTACCTCCTTAACAGGGAGTGAGCAGTACTTC. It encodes CASSTSLTGSEQYF.

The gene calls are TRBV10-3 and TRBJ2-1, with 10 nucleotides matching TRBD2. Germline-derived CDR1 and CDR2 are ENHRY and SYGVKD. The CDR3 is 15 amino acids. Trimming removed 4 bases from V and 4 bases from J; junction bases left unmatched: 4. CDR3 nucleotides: TGTGCCATCAGTGCCACTAGCGGGGATTACAATGAGCAGTTCTTC. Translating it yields CAISATSGDYNEQFF.

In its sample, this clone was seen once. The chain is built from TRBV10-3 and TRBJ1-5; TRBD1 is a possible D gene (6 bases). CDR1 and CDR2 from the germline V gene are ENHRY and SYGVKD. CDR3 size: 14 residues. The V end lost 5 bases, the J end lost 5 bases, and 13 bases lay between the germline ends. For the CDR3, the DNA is TGTGCCATCAGTCCTGGGGGGGGCGATCAGCCCCAGCATTTT. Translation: CAISPGGGDQPQHF.

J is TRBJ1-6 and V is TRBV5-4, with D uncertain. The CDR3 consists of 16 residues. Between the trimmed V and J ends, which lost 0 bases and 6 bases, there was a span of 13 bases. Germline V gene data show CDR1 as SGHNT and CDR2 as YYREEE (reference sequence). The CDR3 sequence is CASSLVGGSLNSPLHF. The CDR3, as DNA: TGTGCCAGCAGCTTGGTGGGCGGGAGCCTTAATTCACCCCTCCACTTT.

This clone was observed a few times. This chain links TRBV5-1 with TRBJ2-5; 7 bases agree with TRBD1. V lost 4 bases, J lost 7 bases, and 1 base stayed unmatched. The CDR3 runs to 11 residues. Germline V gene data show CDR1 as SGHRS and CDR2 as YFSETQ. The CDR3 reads CASSRDRTQYF. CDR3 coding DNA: TGCGCCAGCAGCAGGGACAGGACCCAGTACTTC. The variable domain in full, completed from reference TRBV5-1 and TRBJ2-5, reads KAGVTQTPRYLIKTRGQQVTLSCSPISGHRSVSWYQQTPGQGLQFLFEYFSETQRNKGNFPGRFSGRQFSNSRSEMNVSTLELGDSALYLCASSRDRTQYFGPGTRLLVL.

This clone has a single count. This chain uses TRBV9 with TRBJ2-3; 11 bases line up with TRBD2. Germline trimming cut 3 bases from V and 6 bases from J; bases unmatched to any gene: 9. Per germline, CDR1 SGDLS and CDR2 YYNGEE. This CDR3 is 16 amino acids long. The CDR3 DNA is TGTGCCAGCAGCGACCTTTTAGCGGGGGGGCAGGATACGCAGTATTTT. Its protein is CASSDLLAGGQDTQYF. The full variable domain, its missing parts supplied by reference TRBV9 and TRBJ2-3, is DSGVTQTPKHLITATGQRVTLRCSPRSGDLSVYWYQQSLDQGLQFLIQYYNGEERAKGNILERFSAQQFPDLHSELNLSSLELGDSALYFCASSDLLAGGQDTQYFGPGTRLTVL.

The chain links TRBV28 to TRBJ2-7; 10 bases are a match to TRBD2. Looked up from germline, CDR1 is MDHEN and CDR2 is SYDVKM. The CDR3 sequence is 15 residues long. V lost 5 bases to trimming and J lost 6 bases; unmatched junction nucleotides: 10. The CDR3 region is CASSPPLAGSGEQYF. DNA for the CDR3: TGTGCCAGCAGTCCCCCACTAGCGGGATCTGGCGAGCAGTACTTC.

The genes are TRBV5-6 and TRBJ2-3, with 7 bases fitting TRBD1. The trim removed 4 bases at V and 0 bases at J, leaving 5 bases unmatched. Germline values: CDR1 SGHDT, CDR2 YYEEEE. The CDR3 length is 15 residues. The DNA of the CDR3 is TGTGCCAGCAGCAAGTGGACAGGAAGCACAGATACGCAGTATTTT. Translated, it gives CASSKWTGSTDTQYF.

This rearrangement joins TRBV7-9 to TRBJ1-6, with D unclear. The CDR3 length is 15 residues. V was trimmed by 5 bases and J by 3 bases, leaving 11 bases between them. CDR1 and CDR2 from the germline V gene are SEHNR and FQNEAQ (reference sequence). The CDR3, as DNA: TGTGCCAGCAGCCCGACCGGGGTCTATAATTCACCCCTCCACTTT. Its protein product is CASSPTGVYNSPLHF.

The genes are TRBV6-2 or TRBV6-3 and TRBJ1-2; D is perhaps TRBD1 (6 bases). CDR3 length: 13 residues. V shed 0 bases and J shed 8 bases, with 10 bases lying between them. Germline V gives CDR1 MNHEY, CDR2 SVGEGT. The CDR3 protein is CASSYSGTIGYTF. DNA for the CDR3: TGTGCCAGCAGTTACTCCGGGACAATCGGCTACACCTTC.

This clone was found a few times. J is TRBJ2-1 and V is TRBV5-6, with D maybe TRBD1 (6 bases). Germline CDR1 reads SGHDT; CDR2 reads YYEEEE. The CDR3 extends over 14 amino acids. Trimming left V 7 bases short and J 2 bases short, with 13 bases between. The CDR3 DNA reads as TGTGCCAGCTACCGGACAGCTACCTACAATGAGCAGTTCTTC. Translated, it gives CASYRTATYNEQFF.

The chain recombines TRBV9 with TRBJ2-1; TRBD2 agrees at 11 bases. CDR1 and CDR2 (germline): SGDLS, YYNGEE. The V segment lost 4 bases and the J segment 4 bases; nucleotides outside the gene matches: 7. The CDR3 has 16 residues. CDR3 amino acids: CASSIQGLAAYNEQFF. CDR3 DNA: TGTGCCAGCAGCATCCAGGGACTAGCGGCTTACAATGAGCAGTTCTTC.

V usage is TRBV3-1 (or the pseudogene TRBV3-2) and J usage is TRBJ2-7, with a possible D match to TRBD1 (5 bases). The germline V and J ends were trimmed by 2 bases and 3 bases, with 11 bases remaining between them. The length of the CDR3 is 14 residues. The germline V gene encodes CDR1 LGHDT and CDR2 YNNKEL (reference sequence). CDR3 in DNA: TGTGCCAGCAGCCAACGGGCAGGGAACTACGAGCAGTACTTC. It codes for CASSQRAGNYEQYF.

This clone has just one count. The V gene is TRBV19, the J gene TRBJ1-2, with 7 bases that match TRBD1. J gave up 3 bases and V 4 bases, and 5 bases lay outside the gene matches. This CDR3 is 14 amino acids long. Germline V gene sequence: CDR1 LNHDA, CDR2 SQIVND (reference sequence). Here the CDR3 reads CASSTPDRDYGYTF. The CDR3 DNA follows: TGTGCCAGTAGTACACCCGACAGGGACTATGGCTACACCTTC.

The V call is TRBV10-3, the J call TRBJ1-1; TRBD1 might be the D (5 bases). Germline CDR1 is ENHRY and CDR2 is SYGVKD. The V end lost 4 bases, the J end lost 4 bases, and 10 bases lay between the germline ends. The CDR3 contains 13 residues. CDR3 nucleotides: TGTGCCATCAGTGGAGACAGTGTCACTGAAGCTTTCTTT. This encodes CAISGDSVTEAFF.

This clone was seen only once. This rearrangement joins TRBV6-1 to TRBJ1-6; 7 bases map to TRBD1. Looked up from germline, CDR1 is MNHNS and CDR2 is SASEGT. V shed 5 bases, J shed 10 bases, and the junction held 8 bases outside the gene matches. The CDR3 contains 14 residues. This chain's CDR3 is CASSMKGGESPLHF. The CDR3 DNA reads TGTGCCAGCAGTATGAAAGGGGGCGAGTCACCCCTCCACTTT.

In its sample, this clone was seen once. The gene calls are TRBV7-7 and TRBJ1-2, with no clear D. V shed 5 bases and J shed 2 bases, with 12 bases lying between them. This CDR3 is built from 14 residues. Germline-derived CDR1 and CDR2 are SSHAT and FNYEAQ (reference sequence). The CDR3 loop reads CASSPLGSNYGYTF. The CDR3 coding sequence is TGTGCCAGCAGCCCCCTCGGGAGCAACTATGGCTACACCTTC.